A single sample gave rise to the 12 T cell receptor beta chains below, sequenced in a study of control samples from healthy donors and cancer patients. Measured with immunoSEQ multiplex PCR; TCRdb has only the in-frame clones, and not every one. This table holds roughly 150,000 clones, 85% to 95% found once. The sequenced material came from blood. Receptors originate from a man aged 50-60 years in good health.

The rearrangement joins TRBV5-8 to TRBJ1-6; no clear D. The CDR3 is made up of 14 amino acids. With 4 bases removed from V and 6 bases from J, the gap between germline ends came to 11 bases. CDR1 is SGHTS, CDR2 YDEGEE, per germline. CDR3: CASSPPWGNSPLHF. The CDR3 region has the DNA TGTGCCAGCAGCCCCCCTTGGGGTAATTCACCCCTCCACTTT.

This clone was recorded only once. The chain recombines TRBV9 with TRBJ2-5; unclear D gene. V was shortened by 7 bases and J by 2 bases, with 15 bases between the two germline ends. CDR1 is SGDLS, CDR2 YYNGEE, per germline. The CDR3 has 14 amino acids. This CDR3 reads CASSKSPRQETQYF. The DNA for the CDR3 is TGTGCCAGCTCAAAGTCGCCCCGACAAGAGACCCAGTACTTC.

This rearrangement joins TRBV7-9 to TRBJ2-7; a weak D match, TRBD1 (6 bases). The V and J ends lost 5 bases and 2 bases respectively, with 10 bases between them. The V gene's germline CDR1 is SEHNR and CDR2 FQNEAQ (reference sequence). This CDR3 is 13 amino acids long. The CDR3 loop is CASSRQATYEQYF. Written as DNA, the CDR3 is TGTGCCAGCAGCAGACAGGCGACCTACGAGCAGTACTTC.

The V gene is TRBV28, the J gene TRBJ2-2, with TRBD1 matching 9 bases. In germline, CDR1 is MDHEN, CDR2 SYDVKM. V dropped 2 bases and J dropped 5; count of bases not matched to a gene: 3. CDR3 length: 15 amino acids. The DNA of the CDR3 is TGTGCCAGCAGTTTAGGGACAGGGAAGACCGGGGAGCTGTTTTTT. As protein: CASSLGTGKTGELFF.

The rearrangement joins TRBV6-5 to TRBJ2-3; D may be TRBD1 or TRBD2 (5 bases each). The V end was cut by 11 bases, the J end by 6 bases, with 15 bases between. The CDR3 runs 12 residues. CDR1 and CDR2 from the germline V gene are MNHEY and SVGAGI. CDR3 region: CAGAPGPDTQYF. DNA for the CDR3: TGTGCCGGAGCCCCGGGGCCCGATACGCAGTATTTT.

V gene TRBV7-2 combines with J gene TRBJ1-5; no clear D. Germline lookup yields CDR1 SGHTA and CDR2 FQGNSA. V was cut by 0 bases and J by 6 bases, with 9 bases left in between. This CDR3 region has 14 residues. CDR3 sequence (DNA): TGTGCCAGCAGCTTAGCTGGGGTGGTTCAGCCCCAGCATTTT. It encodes CASSLAGVVQPQHF.

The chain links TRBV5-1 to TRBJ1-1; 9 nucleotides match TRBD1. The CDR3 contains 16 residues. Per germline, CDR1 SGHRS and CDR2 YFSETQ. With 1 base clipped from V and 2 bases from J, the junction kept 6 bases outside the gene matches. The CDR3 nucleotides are TGCGCCAGCAGCTTGTGGGACAGGGTACTAAACACTGAAGCTTTCTTT. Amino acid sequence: CASSLWDRVLNTEAFF.

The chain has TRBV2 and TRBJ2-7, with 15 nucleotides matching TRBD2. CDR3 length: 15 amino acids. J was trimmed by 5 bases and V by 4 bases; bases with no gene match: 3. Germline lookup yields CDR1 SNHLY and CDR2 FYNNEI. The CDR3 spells CASSAGLAGGDEQYF. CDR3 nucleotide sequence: TGTGCCAGCAGTGCCGGACTAGCGGGAGGGGACGAGCAGTACTTC.

CDR3 sequence (DNA): TGTGCCAGCTCACCGGGGCAGTTTTCCTACGAGCAGTACTTC. Its translation: CASSPGQFSYEQYF. The chain employs TRBV18 and TRBJ2-7, with D perhaps matching TRBD1 (5 bases). V lost 3 bases and J 1 base, leaving 10 bases between the germline ends. The CDR3 consists of 14 residues. Germline assignment: CDR1 KGHSH and CDR2 LQKENI.

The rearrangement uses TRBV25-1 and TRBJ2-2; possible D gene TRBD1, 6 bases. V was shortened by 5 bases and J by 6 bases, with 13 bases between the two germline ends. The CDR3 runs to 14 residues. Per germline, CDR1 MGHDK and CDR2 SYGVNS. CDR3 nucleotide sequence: TGTGCCAGCAGTTTGACAGGAGAGGCCGGGGAGCTGTTTTTT. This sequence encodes CASSLTGEAGELFF.

The CDR3 region has the DNA TGTGCCAGCAGTTTACAGGGTAATCAGCCCCAGCATTTT. Translation gives CASSLQGNQPQHF. The J gene is TRBJ1-5, the V gene TRBV6-2 or TRBV6-3, with D perhaps TRBD1 (6 bases). Trimming left V 4 bases short and J 4 bases short, with 8 bases between. The CDR3 covers 13 residues. Per germline, CDR1 MNHEY and CDR2 SVGEGT.

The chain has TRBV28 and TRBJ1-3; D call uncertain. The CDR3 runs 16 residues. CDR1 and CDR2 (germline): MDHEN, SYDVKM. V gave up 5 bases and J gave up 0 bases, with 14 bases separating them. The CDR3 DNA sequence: TGTGCCAGCAGTATCCCCCCTCACCCCTCTGGAAACACCATATATTTT. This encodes CASSIPPHPSGNTIYF.